The rows below give T cell receptor beta chains drawn from one sample of a study of shared clonotypes between healthy human individuals. Repertoires were generated with immunoSEQ multiplex PCR, while TCRdb's copy carries only in-frame clones and drops some. In the table there are about 2.4 million clones, 93% of which are singletons. Sequences were obtained from naive CD4+ T cells from PBMCs. Source of these receptors: a man between 18 and 29 years old in good health. Some clones in this sample may be carry-over from other donors' samples. CDR3s include the opening cysteine and the closing phenylalanine or tryptophan. The D gene is left open where the match is weak.

NA	TRBJ2-3	TRBV7-6	CASSLPAPDTQYF
NA	TRBJ1-2	TRBV6-5	CASSYSGSGVSGYTF
TRBD1	TRBJ1-1	TRBV19	CARRGQDNTEAFF
TRBD2	TRBJ2-4	TRBV15	CATSRDSASGNIQYF
NA	TRBJ2-2	TRBV5-1	CASSRLVTGELFF
NA	TRBJ2-2	TRBV11-1	CASSGSQNAGELFF
NA	TRBJ1-4	TRBV25-1	CASSDIVGGHPEKLFF
NA	TRBJ1-5	TRBV6-5	CASSYWAPEEGQPQHF
NA	TRBJ2-7	TRBV10-3	CAISESGGGIVYF
NA	TRBJ1-6	TRBV10-2	CASSEARVGAGSPLHF
NA	TRBJ1-5	TRBV4-2	CASSPTGVLLEPQHF
TRBD1	TRBJ1-1	TRBV5-1	CASSGGQGGRTEAFF
NA	TRBJ1-2	TRBV6-6	CASSYTTNGYTF
NA	TRBJ1-1	TRBV11-2	CASSLTRNTEAFF
TRBD2	TRBJ2-1	TRBV4-3	CASSQDRFGLAARGSYNEQFF
NA	TRBJ2-5	TRBV5-1	CASSLAPGVDGETQYF
NA	TRBJ1-5	TRBV7-2	CASSLIQGPNQPQHF
NA	TRBJ2-3	TRBV6-1	CASSEREGDTQYF
TRBD1	TRBJ1-1	TRBV28	CASSPSDRGKAFF
TRBD1	TRBJ2-7	TRBV5-1	CASNRDSSYEQYF
TRBD2	TRBJ2-7	TRBV5-1	CASSIGTSGTYEQYF
TRBD1	TRBJ2-7	TRBV5-4	CASTDPGGQGDRAYEQYF
NA	TRBJ2-7	TRBV27	CASSLIGSYEQYF
NA	TRBJ2-2	TRBV4-3	CASSQDPASTGELFF
NA	TRBJ1-2	TRBV28	CASTKPRGYGYTF
NA	TRBJ1-1	TRBV28	CASRAPNTEAFF
TRBD1	TRBJ1-1	TRBV25-1	CASFPQGAGYGNTEAFF
TRBD1	TRBJ1-2	TRBV6-6	CASSRDSGGGYTF
NA	TRBJ1-1	TRBV7-9	CASSPSSSEAFF
NA	TRBJ2-3	TRBV7-2	CASSLQYAGADTQYF
NA	TRBJ2-1	TRBV5-6	CASRLVEADEQFF
NA	TRBJ2-1	TRBV5-1	CASSKDTSSYNEQFF
NA	TRBJ1-3	TRBV30	CAWSRGGSSPSGNTIYF
TRBD2	TRBJ2-7	TRBV28	CASVGGKYYEQYF
NA	TRBJ2-2	TRBV5-8	CASNLRGNTGELFF
NA	TRBJ2-1	TRBV19	CASSGGSSYNEQFF
TRBD1	TRBJ1-2	TRBV2	CASSEGTGGYYGYTF
TRBD1	TRBJ2-7	TRBV6-5	CASSSTGYEQYF
TRBD1	TRBJ2-2	TRBV11-2	CASSFQPGTGPTGELFF
NA	TRBJ2-2	TRBV15	CATSRVDPTGELFF
NA	TRBJ2-7	TRBV28	CASSRGPPQTYEQYF
NA	TRBJ2-6	TRBV11-1	CASSGRWASGANVLTF
NA	TRBJ1-1	TRBV7-9	CASSRSEEAFF
NA	TRBJ2-6	TRBV6-5	CASSPASSGANVLTF
NA	TRBJ2-2	TRBV28	CASSLPSYLLNTGELFF
NA	TRBJ2-3	TRBV6-1	CAGLLRDPGGDTQYF
TRBD1	TRBJ1-5	TRBV28	CASSLRQGQHF
NA	TRBJ2-7	TRBV28	CASSLRDEEQYF